What follows are 26 T cell receptor beta chains derived from one specimen sequenced in a study of T cell responses to AZD1222 COVID-19 vaccine. The protocol was immunoSEQ multiplex PCR, while the TCRdb copy is restricted to in-frame clones and leaves out a portion. This table holds roughly 120,000 clones, approximately 89% found once. The sequencing used peripheral blood, collected 28 days after the second AZD1222 dose. Source of these receptors: an adult who received the AZD1222 COVID-19 vaccine.

The rearrangement joins TRBV28 to TRBJ1-2; no clear D gene. CDR3 size: 14 residues. The V gene's germline CDR1 is MDHEN and CDR2 SYDVKM. V was shortened by 1 base and J by 5 bases, with 11 bases between the two germline ends. The CDR3 sequence is CASSLSISEYGYTF. CDR3 nucleotides: TGTGCCAGCAGTTTATCGATCAGTGAATATGGCTACACCTTC.

This chain connects TRBV30 to TRBJ1-5; tentative D call: TRBD1 (6 bases). Germline V lookup: CDR1 GTSNPN, CDR2 SVGIG (reference sequence). There are 14 residues in the CDR3. The V gene lost 5 bases and the J gene lost 5 bases, with 16 bases spanning the gap. Written as DNA, the CDR3 is TGTGCCTGGCAAGACAGGACCCTGGATCAGCCCCAGCATTTT. As protein: CAWQDRTLDQPQHF.

The chain carries TRBV9 and TRBJ1-4; D uncertain. Germline V gene data show CDR1 as SGDLS and CDR2 as YYNGEE. V lost 3 bases and J lost 1, with 7 bases in between. This CDR3 comprises 14 residues. The CDR3 DNA reads TGTGCCAGCAGCGGGCGGGGAACTAATGAAAAACTGTTTTTT. Protein: CASSGRGTNEKLFF. Using reference TRBV9 and TRBJ1-4 for the parts outside the CDR3, the full variable domain is DSGVTQTPKHLITATGQRVTLRCSPRSGDLSVYWYQQSLDQGLQFLIQYYNGEERAKGNILERFSAQQFPDLHSELNLSSLELGDSALYFCASSGRGTNEKLFFGSGTQLSVL.

The chain's CDR3 is CASSEAMTQRTNTEAFF. CDR3 coding DNA: TGTGCCAGCAGTGAAGCGATGACGCAGAGAACGAACACTGAAGCTTTCTTT. The chain is built from TRBV6-1 and TRBJ1-1; D is undetermined. V was trimmed by 0 bases and J by 1 base, leaving 15 bases between them. The CDR3 is made up of 17 amino acids. Germline V lookup: CDR1 MNHNS, CDR2 SASEGT.

V usage is TRBV24-1 and J usage is TRBJ1-2; D possibly corresponds to TRBD1 (5 bases). Trimming pared 10 bases from V and 2 bases from J, leaving 10 bases between. Germline V gene sequence: CDR1 KGHDR, CDR2 SFDVKD. The length of the CDR3 is 12 residues. CDR3 DNA: TGTGCCACAGGTGACAGAAACTATGGCTACACCTTC. This encodes CATGDRNYGYTF.

This sequence joins TRBV5-5 and TRBJ2-5; perhaps TRBD1 as D (5 bases). The V end was cut by 0 bases, the J end by 8 bases, with 8 bases between. The length of the CDR3 is 12 residues. CDR1 SGHKS and CDR2 YYEKEE come from the germline V gene (reference sequence). The CDR3 nucleotides read TGTGCCAGCAGCTTGGAACAGGCCACCCAGTACTTC. Translation gives CASSLEQATQYF.

CDR3 amino acids: CASSASTGTGKGQPQHF. CDR3 nucleotide sequence: TGTGCCAGCAGTGCATCAACCGGGACAGGAAAGGGCCAGCCCCAGCATTTT. V is TRBV28 and J is TRBJ1-5; 8 bases line up with TRBD1. Trimming at V came to 5 bases and at J to 7 bases, leaving 16 bases not matched to a gene. Germline CDR1 is MDHEN and CDR2 is SYDVKM. The CDR3 spans 17 residues.

J is TRBJ2-5 and V is TRBV18, with D possibly being TRBD1 (7 bases). The CDR3 contains 16 residues. Trimming stripped 5 bases from V and 5 bases from J, with 21 bases between. Germline V gene data show CDR1 as KGHSH and CDR2 as LQKENI. CDR3 amino acids: CASSTLAGGQGETQYF. CDR3 coding DNA: TGTGCCAGCTCAACACTCGCAGGGGGGCAAGGGGAGACCCAGTACTTC.

Only a few counts were recorded for this clone. This chain uses TRBV2 with TRBJ2-2; no clear D. Trimming cost V 6 bases and J 0 bases, with 8 bases left between them. Germline V gene sequence: CDR1 SNHLY, CDR2 FYNNEI. The CDR3 totals 14 residues. The CDR3 region has the DNA TGTGCCAGCAGCGGACCCGCGAACACCGGGGAGCTGTTTTTT. This codes for CASSGPANTGELFF.

This clone has just a few counts. The chain employs TRBV3-1 (or the pseudogene TRBV3-2) and TRBJ1-1, with D possibly matching TRBD1 (6 bases). There are 15 residues in the CDR3. CDR1 LGHDT and CDR2 YNNKEL come from the germline V gene (reference sequence). V lost 0 bases, J lost 7 bases, and 15 bases lay in between. CDR3 nucleotides: TGTGCCAGCAGCCAAGATTCGTCGGGGGCGGTTGAAGCTTTCTTT. Residues: CASSQDSSGAVEAFF.

The rearrangement joins TRBV28 to TRBJ2-7; 9 positions agree with TRBD2. Germline V CDR1 and CDR2: MDHEN, SYDVKM. Trimming took 5 bases from V and 3 from J; bases not matched to a gene: 11. CDR3 size: 16 residues. The CDR3 region has the DNA TGTGCCAGCAGTGGAGGGGTAGCGGGGGCCTTCTACGAGCAGTACTTC. Translation: CASSGGVAGAFYEQYF. The entire variable domain, with the rest obtained from reference TRBV28 and TRBJ2-7, is as follows: DVKVTQSSRYLVKRTGEKVFLECVQDMDHENMFWYRQDPGLGLRLIYFSYDVKMKEKGDIPEGYSVSREKKERFSLILESASTNQTSMYLCASSGGVAGAFYEQYFGPGTRLTVT.

This chain links TRBV6-5 with TRBJ1-6; a weak D match, TRBD1 (6 bases). CDR1 MNHEY and CDR2 SVGAGI come from the germline V gene. The CDR3 has 15 amino acids. Trimming removed 3 bases from V and 9 bases from J, with 15 bases in between. This chain's CDR3 is CASSYDTGLASPLHF. Here the CDR3 DNA reads TGTGCCAGCAGTTATGATACAGGGTTAGCTTCACCCCTCCACTTT.

The chain is built from TRBV4-3 and TRBJ2-1; D may be TRBD1 or TRBD2 (5 bases each). Germline CDR1 is LGHNA and CDR2 is YSLEER. The CDR3 runs to 13 residues. Trimming took 5 bases from V and 7 from J, leaving 12 bases between them. The CDR3 bases are TGCGCCAGCAGCTACAACGAGGGGAATGAGCAGTTCTTC. Its protein is CASSYNEGNEQFF.

V usage is TRBV5-1 and J usage is TRBJ2-2; 14 bases map to TRBD2. The germline V gene has CDR1 SGHRS and CDR2 YFSETQ. This CDR3 comprises 18 residues. The ends lost 4 bases at V and 6 bases at J; junction bases unmatched: 11. The CDR3 nucleotides read TGCGCCAGCAGCCCGGAACGAACGGGACTAGCGGGGGCCGGGGAGCTGTTTTTT. As protein: CASSPERTGLAGAGELFF.

There are a few counts of this clone. This rearrangement joins TRBV7-2 to TRBJ2-7; no clear D gene. V lost 3 bases and J 6 bases, leaving 9 bases between the germline ends. The CDR3 is 12 residues long. From germline, CDR1 is SGHTA and CDR2 FQGNSA. The DNA of the CDR3 is TGTGCCAGCAGCTTGGGAACGCGCGAGCAGTACTTC. Protein: CASSLGTREQYF. Full variable domain (remainder filled in from reference TRBV7-2 and TRBJ2-7): GAGVSQSPSNKVTEKGKDVELRCDPISGHTALYWYRQSLGQGLEFLIYFQGNSAPDKSGLPSDRFSAERTGGSVSTLTIQRTQQEDSAVYLCASSLGTREQYFGPGTRLTVT.

The chain uses TRBV27 and TRBJ1-4, with 9 bases matching TRBD1. The CDR3 sequence is 15 residues long. Germline V gene data show CDR1 as MNHEY and CDR2 as SMNVEV (reference sequence). Trimming took 1 base from V and 5 from J; bases not matched to a gene: 2. The DNA for the CDR3 is TGTGCCAGCAGTTTATTTGGGACAGGGAATGAAAAACTGTTTTTT. This encodes CASSLFGTGNEKLFF. Full variable domain (remainder filled in from reference TRBV27 and TRBJ1-4): EAQVTQNPRYLITVTGKKLTVTCSQNMNHEYMSWYRQDPGLGLRQIYYSMNVEVTDKGDVPEGYKVSRKEKRNFPLILESPSPNQTSLYFCASSLFGTGNEKLFFGSGTQLSVL.

CDR3 DNA: TGTGCCAGCAGCTTAGATGGGGGGGGAGGAGAGACCCAGTACTTC. Its translation is CASSLDGGGGETQYF. The chain joins TRBV11-2 to TRBJ2-5, with 7 bases fitting TRBD2. Germline V CDR1 and CDR2: SGHAT, FQNNGV. There are 15 residues in the CDR3. V was pared by 0 bases and J by 4 bases, with 5 bases of the junction left unmatched.

V usage is TRBV11-3 and J usage is TRBJ2-3, with TRBD1 as a possible D gene (6 bases). V shed 0 bases and J shed 4 bases, with 14 bases lying between them. The CDR3 runs to 16 residues. The germline CDR1 and CDR2 sequences are SGHNT and YENEEA. CDR3 nucleotide sequence: TGTGCCAGCAGCTTAGATGGGCGGCAGGGGCCAGATACGCAGTATTTT. This translates into CASSLDGRQGPDTQYF.

The chain uses TRBV4-3 and TRBJ1-2; tentative D call: TRBD1 (6 bases). Germline V gene data show CDR1 as LGHNA and CDR2 as YSLEER. Trimming took off 0 bases at V and 3 bases at J, with 14 bases between the two ends. The CDR3 sequence is 16 residues long. CDR3 DNA sequence: TGCGCCAGCAGCCAAGATCTAAACAGGGCCGACTATGGCTACACCTTC. Translated, it gives CASSQDLNRADYGYTF.

CDR3 bases: TGTGCCACCAGCAGCGGCGGGGGGCTTGAAGAGACCCAGTACTTC. Its protein product is CATSSGGGLEETQYF. J is TRBJ2-5 and V is TRBV15, with 8 bases lining up with TRBD2. This CDR3 is 15 amino acids long. Germline assignment: CDR1 LNHNV and CDR2 YYDKDF (reference sequence). The V and J ends lost 3 bases and 3 bases, in that order; junction bases with no gene match: 6.

J is TRBJ1-6 and V is TRBV28; the match to TRBD1 covers 8 bases. The J segment lost 10 bases and the V segment lost 10 bases, leaving 12 bases of the junction unmatched. CDR1 is MDHEN and CDR2 is SYDVKM in the germline V gene. The CDR3 totals 14 residues. CDR3 sequence reads: CATIITGGASPLHF. The CDR3 DNA sequence: TGTGCCACAATTATTACAGGGGGTGCATCACCCCTCCACTTT.

The rearrangement joins TRBV19 to TRBJ1-1; the D gene is possibly TRBD1 (5 bases). Germline V gene sequence: CDR1 LNHDA, CDR2 SQIVND (reference sequence). The CDR3 length is 16 residues. V lost 5 bases and J lost 0, with 16 bases in between. DNA of the CDR3: TGTGCCAGTAGTCAGGACCCTGGGGCTATGAACACTGAAGCTTTCTTT. Protein: CASSQDPGAMNTEAFF.

The rearrangement uses TRBV7-2 and TRBJ1-1, with TRBD1 as a possible D gene (5 bases). Germline assignment: CDR1 SGHTA and CDR2 FQGNSA. The CDR3 length is 15 residues. Trimming pared 5 bases from V and 5 bases from J, leaving 18 bases between. DNA of the CDR3: TGTGCCAGCAGCCCCGCCCGGTGGTCAGGGACTGAAGCTTTCTTT. Protein sequence: CASSPARWSGTEAFF.

The chain links TRBV5-1 to TRBJ1-1; 7 bases fit TRBD1. Looked up from germline, CDR1 is SGHRS and CDR2 is YFSETQ. The CDR3 is 15 residues long. V was clipped by 7 bases and J by 2 bases; unmatched bases: 11. For the CDR3, the DNA is TGCGCCAGCTCCTCCTCGGACAGGCCTAACACTGAAGCTTTCTTT. The encoded protein is CASSSSDRPNTEAFF.

The chain recombines TRBV5-1 with TRBJ2-5, with D unclear. Germline V gene lookup returns CDR1 SGHRS and CDR2 YFSETQ. V lost 0 bases to trimming and J lost 4 bases, with 10 bases between them. This CDR3 contains 14 residues. Here the CDR3 reads CASSLDRAGETQYF. The CDR3 DNA sequence: TGCGCCAGCAGCTTGGACAGAGCAGGAGAGACCCAGTACTTC.

The rearrangement links TRBV6-5 to TRBJ2-2; the D is unclear. The V end lost 6 bases, the J end lost 8 bases, and 13 bases lay between the germline ends. Germline CDR1 reads MNHEY; CDR2 reads SVGAGI. This CDR3 has 13 residues. The CDR3 here is CASSPIKGGELFF. CDR3 bases: TGTGCCAGCAGCCCCATAAAGGGAGGGGAGCTGTTTTTT.